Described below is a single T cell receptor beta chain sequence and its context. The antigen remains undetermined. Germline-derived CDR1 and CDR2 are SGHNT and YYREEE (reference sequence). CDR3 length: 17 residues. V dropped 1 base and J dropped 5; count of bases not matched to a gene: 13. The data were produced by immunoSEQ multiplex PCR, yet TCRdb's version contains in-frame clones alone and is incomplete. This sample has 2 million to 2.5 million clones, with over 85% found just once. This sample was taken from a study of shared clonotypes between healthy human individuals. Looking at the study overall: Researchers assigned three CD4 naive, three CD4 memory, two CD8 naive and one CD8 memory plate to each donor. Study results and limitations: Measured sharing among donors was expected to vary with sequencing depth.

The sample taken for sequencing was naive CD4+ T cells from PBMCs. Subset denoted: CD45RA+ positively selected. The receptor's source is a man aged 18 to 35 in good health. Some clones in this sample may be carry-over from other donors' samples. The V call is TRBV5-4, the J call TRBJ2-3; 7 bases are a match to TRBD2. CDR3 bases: TGTGCCAGCAGCTTGCGTGCGGGAGAAAGGTATGGAGATACGCAGTATTTT. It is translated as CASSLRAGERYGDTQYF.